This section outlines one T cell receptor (beta chain) sequence together with its context. This table comes from immunoSEQ multiplex PCR, and its TCRdb copy is limited to in-frame clones, with some not included. The profile shows 200,000 or so clones, around 94% of them singletons. This CDR3 comprises 13 residues. CDR1 is SGHTA and CDR2 is FQGNSA in the germline V gene. Trimming took 4 bases from V and 7 from J; bases not matched to a gene: 2. The sample belongs to a study of T cell responses to AZD1222 COVID-19 vaccine. The chain recombines TRBV7-2 with TRBJ2-3, with TRBD1 identical over 10 bases. The input for sequencing was peripheral blood, taken on day 0 of AZD1222 vaccination. This TCR was sampled from an adult in good health. The DNA for the CDR3 is TGTGCCAGCAGCTCCGACAGGGGGCATACGCAGTATTTT. Its translation: CASSSDRGHTQYF.